This TCR beta chain was captured by sequencing in a study of blood T cell repertoires in COVID-19. Libraries were prepared by immunoSEQ multiplex PCR; TCRdb keeps only in-frame clonotypes and omits some of them. The sample lists about 260,000 clones, approximately 91% occurring once. The V and J ends lost 3 bases and 3 bases respectively, with 13 bases between them. The CDR3 runs to 14 residues. Looked up from germline, CDR1 is SGDLS and CDR2 is YYNGEE. The sample was peripheral blood. This TCR came from a human donor in a cohort sampled during active COVID-19. This sequence joins TRBV9 and TRBJ2-7, with D perhaps TRBD1 (6 bases). The CDR3, as DNA: TGTGCCAGCAGCGGCCTGGGACACCACTACGAGCAGTACTTC. This translates into CASSGLGHHYEQYF.